The next 25 T cell receptor beta chains were all read from a single sample in a study of regulatory T cells in long-lasting Graves disease. Building the TCR beta libraries relied on iRepertoire HTBI primers, and CDR3 regions underwent Arm-PCR. TCRdb used MiXCR to reprocess the multiplex PCR reads, holding one entry per CDR3 protein. The sample includes about 460,000 distinct CDR3 sequences, 20% to 25% of them seen just once. Time point described: persistent/refractory GD, antithyroid drugs over 5 years with positive TRAb. Generation of the TCR library employed RNA extracted from PBMCs. Specimen: peripheral blood mononuclear cells (PBMCs), collected when the disease was refractory, from a patient treated with antithyroid drugs. The source is a female donor with Graves disease.

This clonotype has ten or more counts. This chain uses TRBV6-2 or TRBV6-3 with TRBJ1-2; tentative D call: TRBD1 (5 bases). V gave up 8 bases and J gave up 8 bases, with 18 bases separating them. This CDR3 contains 13 residues. From germline, CDR1 is MNHEY and CDR2 SVGEGT. CDR3 bases: TGTGCCAGCGGCCGTTCAGGGCCGGCCGGCTACACCTTC. The encoded protein is CASGRSGPAGYTF.

This clonotype has more than one count but fewer than ten. This chain joins TRBV18 and TRBJ1-5, with TRBD1 as a possible D gene (5 bases). This CDR3 has 15 residues. Germline V CDR1 and CDR2: KGHSH, LQKENI. V was trimmed by 3 bases and J by 7 bases, leaving 16 bases between them. This chain's CDR3 is CASSPLEGDGQPQHF. DNA of the CDR3: TGTGCCAGCTCACCGCTGGAAGGGGACGGGCAGCCCCAGCATTTT.

Only a few counts were recorded for this clonotype. The chain joins TRBV20-1 to TRBJ1-2; D ambiguous. The CDR3 loop spans 14 amino acids. Germline lookup yields CDR1 DFQATT and CDR2 SNEGSKA (reference sequence). V lost 0 bases, J lost 2 bases, and 10 bases lay in between. The CDR3 here is CSARDKGLNYGYTF. CDR3 coding DNA: TGCAGTGCTAGAGACAAGGGCCTCAACTATGGCTACACCTTC.

Details on this clonotype: Being one base from a much bigger clone, this may be a read error. The CDR3 does not end in the conserved phenylalanine or tryptophan, so this is likely a read error. The V and J genes are TRBV13 and TRBJ2-4; D not resolved. Germline V gene lookup returns CDR1 PRHDT and CDR2 FYEKMQ (reference sequence). This CDR3 is 15 amino acids long. V lost 6 bases and J 1 base, leaving 13 bases between the germline ends. Here the CDR3 reads CASSSRRSAKNIQYS. The CDR3 DNA reads as TGTGCCAGCAGTTCCCGACGTTCGGCCAAAAACATTCAGTACTCC.

In this sample, this clonotype turned up a few times. The chain carries TRBV7-3 and TRBJ2-7; D uncertain. This CDR3 comprises 17 residues. From germline, CDR1 is SGHTA and CDR2 FQGTGA. V lost 2 bases and J 3 bases, leaving 20 bases between the germline ends. The CDR3 region is CASSLYSPAAGHYEQYF. The CDR3 coding sequence is TGTGCCAGCAGCTTATATTCCCCGGCGGCAGGTCACTACGAGCAGTACTTC.

This clonotype was seen repeatedly, ten times or more. The chain recombines TRBV13 with TRBJ2-5; 14 nucleotides align to TRBD2. This CDR3 spans 16 amino acids. Germline lookup yields CDR1 PRHDT and CDR2 FYEKMQ (reference sequence). The trim removed 5 bases at V and 5 bases at J, leaving 7 bases unmatched. As DNA, the CDR3 is TGTGCCAGCAGCATCGGACTAGCGGGGGGAAGTGAGACCCAGTACTTC. The encoded protein is CASSIGLAGGSETQYF.

A few counts support this clonotype. The V and J genes are TRBV18 and TRBJ2-7; D is perhaps TRBD2 (5 bases). V lost 6 bases, J lost 5 bases, and 23 bases lay in between. CDR3 length equals 16 residues. Germline V gene lookup returns CDR1 KGHSH and CDR2 LQKENI. The DNA of the CDR3 is TGTGCCAGCTCCCCCGCAATGACGGGAATCGGAAACGAGCAGTACTTC. Residues: CASSPAMTGIGNEQYF.

Points on this clonotype: This may stem from a read error, because a much larger clone lies one nucleotide away. This chain joins TRBV6-9 and TRBJ1-2; D gene uncertain. V lost 3 bases to trimming and J lost 4 bases, with 12 bases between them. CDR3 length: 14 residues. The germline gives CDR1 MNHGY, CDR2 SVAAGI. Here the CDR3 DNA reads TGTGCCAGCAGTTACTTCAACAAGGTCTATGGCTACACCTTC. Its protein is CASSYFNKVYGYTF.

The rearrangement joins TRBV12-3 or TRBV12-4 to TRBJ2-1, with D perhaps TRBD1 (5 bases). This CDR3 has 13 residues. V lost 6 bases to trimming and J lost 9 bases, with 15 bases between them. This chain's CDR3 is CASSQRLRVEQFF. The CDR3, as DNA: TGTGCCAGCAGCCAACGACTCAGGGTTGAGCAGTTCTTC.

The V and J genes are TRBV30 and TRBJ1-2, with D hard to call. The CDR3 has 16 residues. Trimming took 0 bases from V and 0 from J, leaving 14 bases between them. Germline values: CDR1 GTSNPN, CDR2 SVGIG (reference sequence). This CDR3 reads CAWSVAGQRSNYGYTF. In DNA form, the CDR3 reads TGTGCCTGGAGTGTAGCGGGTCAGCGTTCTAACTATGGCTACACCTTC. The whole variable domain, filled in from reference TRBV30 and TRBJ1-2, reads SQTIHQWPATLVQPVGSPLSLECTVEGTSNPNLYWYRQAAGRGLQLLFYSVGIGQISSEVPQNLSASRPQDRQFILSSKKLLLSDSGFYLCAWSVAGQRSNYGYTFGSGTRLTVV.

In the case of this clonotype: Since the CDR3 does not end with the conserved phenylalanine or tryptophan, this likely comes from a read error. The chain combines TRBV6-1 with TRBJ1-1, with 11 bases matching TRBD1. The V gene's germline CDR1 is MNHNS and CDR2 SASEGT. With V trimmed by 5 bases and J by 6 bases, 5 bases remained unmatched. The CDR3 is 14 residues long. This CDR3 reads CASSRTGGSAEAFL. The CDR3 nucleotides read TGTGCCAGCAGTCGGACAGGGGGCAGCGCTGAAGCTTTCCTT.

This clonotype showed up many times. This chain uses TRBV15 with TRBJ1-2; TRBD1 matches at 9 bases. The trim removed 1 base at V and 4 bases at J, leaving 19 bases unmatched. Germline V gene lookup returns CDR1 LNHNV and CDR2 YYDKDF (reference sequence). This CDR3 is built from 20 residues. CDR3 residues: CATSRARLTRDREEGYGYTF. The CDR3, as DNA: TGTGCCACCAGCAGAGCTCGCCTTACCCGGGACAGGGAGGAGGGCTATGGCTACACCTTC.

Turning to this clonotype: A much larger clone sits a single nucleotide away, making a read error possible. V is TRBV5-1 and J is TRBJ1-5, with D uncertain. Germline V gives CDR1 SGHRS, CDR2 YFSETQ. The CDR3 spans 14 residues. Trimming stripped 5 bases from V and 6 bases from J, with 15 bases between. Written as DNA, the CDR3 is TGCGCCAGCAGGTCCGGCGACGATAGTCAGCCCCAGCATTTT. The encoded protein is CASRSGDDSQPQHF.

The V call is TRBV7-8, the J call TRBJ1-3, with TRBD1 matching 9 bases. The V gene's germline CDR1 is SGHVS and CDR2 FQNEAQ. The V gene end was trimmed by 3 bases and the J gene end by 2 bases; junction bases not matched to a gene: 5. This CDR3 has 16 amino acids. The CDR3 DNA follows: TGTGCCAGCAGCTTGACAGGGGGGACGGCTGGAAACACCATATATTTT. It translates to CASSLTGGTAGNTIYF. Filled out from reference TRBV7-8 and TRBJ1-3, the complete variable domain reads GAGVSQSPRYKVAKRGQDVALRCDPISGHVSLFWYQQALGQGPEFLTYFQNEAQLDKSGLPSDRFFAERPEGSVSTLKIQRTQQEDSAVYLCASSLTGGTAGNTIYFGEGSWLTVV.

This clonotype was recorded at least ten times. V gene TRBV25-1 combines with J gene TRBJ2-7; 10 nucleotides line up with TRBD1. This CDR3 comprises 16 residues. Germline V gene sequence: CDR1 MGHDK, CDR2 SYGVNS. V gave up 4 bases and J gave up 2 bases; unmatched junction bases: 8. The CDR3 loop reads CASSGWGDRGPYEQYF. DNA of the CDR3: TGTGCCAGCAGTGGCTGGGGGGACAGGGGCCCCTACGAGCAGTACTTC.

This chain joins TRBV19 and TRBJ1-2; D might be TRBD1 (5 bases). This CDR3 has 14 residues. Germline V lookup: CDR1 LNHDA, CDR2 SQIVND (reference sequence). Between the trimmed V and J ends, which lost 9 bases and 1 base, there was a span of 15 bases. CDR3 protein: CASQWGSDNYGYTF. The DNA of the CDR3 is TGTGCCAGCCAGTGGGGCTCCGATAACTATGGCTACACCTTC.

This clonotype occurred a few times. The chain is built from TRBV29-1 and TRBJ2-7, with D tentatively TRBD2 (6 bases). The germline V gene has CDR1 SQVTM and CDR2 ANQGSEA. The length of the CDR3 is 15 residues. V lost 6 bases, J lost 4 bases, and 22 bases lay in between. CDR3 bases: TGCAGCGTCTCCTTTTGGGCGGGAAAAACTTACGAGCAGTACTTC. Its translation: CSVSFWAGKTYEQYF.

This clonotype was counted ten times or more. V gene TRBV13 combines with J gene TRBJ2-7, with TRBD2 as a possible D gene (5 bases). The CDR3 loop spans 15 amino acids. CDR1 is PRHDT, CDR2 FYEKMQ, per germline (reference sequence). V was shortened by 1 base and J by 0 bases, with 10 bases between the two germline ends. The DNA for the CDR3 is TGTGCCAGCAGCTTAGCAGCGGCGAGCTCCTACGAGCAGTACTTC. It codes for CASSLAAASSYEQYF.

This sequence joins TRBV5-5 and TRBJ2-7, with a weak D call TRBD2 (5 bases). V lost 5 bases and J lost 2, with 14 bases in between. The CDR3 is 14 amino acids. CDR1 and CDR2 (germline): SGHKS, YYEKEE (reference sequence). The CDR3 loop reads CASSPGILPYEQYF. The CDR3 nucleotides are TGTGCCAGCAGTCCCGGGATCCTTCCCTACGAGCAGTACTTC.

This clonotype was detected once. This chain connects TRBV30 to TRBJ2-2; D not certain. Germline-derived CDR1 and CDR2 are GTSNPN and SVGIG (reference sequence). Trimming removed 5 bases from V and 7 bases from J, with 14 bases in between. CDR3 length: 13 residues. CDR3 nucleotides: TGTGCCTGGGCCCCCCGGGCGGTCGGGGAGCTGTTTTTT. Encoded protein: CAWAPRAVGELFF.

This clonotype came up many times. This rearrangement joins TRBV6-1 to TRBJ1-2; D call uncertain. From germline, CDR1 is MNHNS and CDR2 SASEGT. The CDR3 consists of 14 residues. Deletions cut 6 bases from V and 7 bases from J, with 18 bases between. The CDR3 DNA reads as TGTGCCAGCAGCCTGGGGATTGGGTTGAGTGGCTACACCTTC. This gives the protein CASSLGIGLSGYTF.

The chain couples TRBV14 to TRBJ2-1, with 11 bases identical to TRBD2. The V and J ends lost 0 bases and 8 bases, in that order; junction bases with no gene match: 12. CDR1 SGHDN and CDR2 FVKESK come from the germline V gene. There are 18 residues in the CDR3. The CDR3 loop reads CASSQDRLAGGLMDEQFF. CDR3 in DNA: TGTGCCAGCAGCCAAGATCGGCTAGCGGGAGGACTTATGGATGAGCAGTTCTTC. The full variable domain, rest sourced from reference TRBV14 and TRBJ2-1, is EAGVTQFPSHSVIEKGQTVTLRCDPISGHDNLYWYRRVMGKEIKFLLHFVKESKQDESGMPNNRFLAERTGGTYSTLKVQPAELEDSGVYFCASSQDRLAGGLMDEQFFGPGTRLTVL.

This clonotype was seen a handful of times. The rearrangement links TRBV12-3 or TRBV12-4 to TRBJ1-5; weak D call: TRBD1 (5 bases). The CDR3 runs to 14 residues. V was pared by 3 bases and J by 7 bases, with 13 bases between. The CDR3 loop is CASSFGPGRQPQHF. The CDR3 DNA is TGTGCCAGCAGTTTTGGGCCAGGGAGGCAGCCCCAGCATTTT.

This clonotype was picked up many times. This chain connects TRBV20-1 to TRBJ1-4, with TRBD1 matching over 10 bases. The CDR3 extends over 13 amino acids. The germline V gene has CDR1 DFQATT and CDR2 SNEGSKA (reference sequence). The V segment lost 6 bases and the J segment 7 bases; nucleotides outside the gene matches: 5. CDR3 protein: CSAVTGGSEKLFF. In DNA form, the CDR3 reads TGCAGTGCCGTGACAGGGGGCAGTGAAAAACTGTTTTTT.

J is TRBJ1-2 and V is TRBV6-1; D call uncertain. The CDR3 is 15 residues long. Germline V gene data show CDR1 as MNHNS and CDR2 as SASEGT. Trimming left V 0 bases short and J 4 bases short, with 12 bases between. Here the CDR3 DNA reads TGTGCCAGCAGTGAAGCGGCGGCCGCCTTCTATGGCTACACCTTC. It is translated as CASSEAAAAFYGYTF.